These 10 T cell receptor beta chains were sequenced from one sample in a study of T cell repertoires in cytomegalovirus infection. One entry per CDR3 protein, called by TCRdb with MiXCR from the reads. This sample has 110,000 to 150,000 distinct CDR3 sequences, with roughly 6% found just once. The source material was PBMCs. These receptors all stem from a human donor in good health (CMV status not recorded). Some clones in this sample may be carry-over from other donors' samples.

Many counts were recorded for this clonotype. V gene TRBV12-3 or TRBV12-4 combines with J gene TRBJ1-2, with TRBD1 identical over 9 bases. With V trimmed by 0 bases and J by 4 bases, 3 bases remained unmatched. CDR3 size: 15 residues. CDR3 DNA sequence: TGTGCCAGCAGTTTAGCGGACAGGGGCGGCTATGGCTACACCTTC. Its protein is CASSLADRGGYGYTF.

This clonotype was counted ten times or more. The rearrangement joins TRBV7-2 to TRBJ2-1; the match to TRBD1 covers 7 bases. The germline V gene encodes CDR1 SGHTA and CDR2 FQGNSA. With V trimmed by 8 bases and J by 6 bases, 7 bases remained unmatched. The CDR3 extends over 13 amino acids. CDR3: CASSQGQANEQFF. DNA for the CDR3: TGTGCCAGCTCCCAAGGACAGGCCAATGAGCAGTTCTTC.

This clonotype was recorded a few times. The chain is built from TRBV4-3 and TRBJ1-2; the D is unclear. The V end was cut by 0 bases, the J end by 7 bases, with 15 bases between. The CDR3 contains 15 residues. Germline-derived CDR1 and CDR2 are LGHNA and YSLEER. CDR3 DNA sequence: TGCGCCAGCAGCCAAGAATTGTCCCCGAGAGGTGGCTACACCTTC. It codes for CASSQELSPRGGYTF.

This clonotype was recorded many times. The V and J genes are TRBV6-5 and TRBJ1-1; possible D gene TRBD1, 5 bases. The CDR3 has 13 amino acids. Trimming removed 2 bases from V and 11 bases from J, with 15 bases in between. Germline V gene sequence: CDR1 MNHEY, CDR2 SVGAGI. The CDR3 sequence: CASSYKAAEGAFF. The DNA for the CDR3 is TGTGCCAGCAGTTACAAGGCAGCCGAGGGGGCTTTCTTT.

This clonotype was seen at least ten times. V gene TRBV2 combines with J gene TRBJ1-1; D is unclear. Germline V gene lookup returns CDR1 SNHLY and CDR2 FYNNEI. The CDR3 runs to 13 residues. V shed 3 bases and J shed 2 bases, with 7 bases lying between them. DNA of the CDR3: TGTGCCAGCAGTGAGTTTGTTAACACTGAAGCTTTCTTT. Its translation: CASSEFVNTEAFF.

This clonotype has just a few counts. This chain joins TRBV6-6 and TRBJ2-5, with no clear D. CDR1 and CDR2 from the germline V gene are MNHNY and SVGAGI (reference sequence). V shed 2 bases and J shed 4 bases, with 8 bases lying between them. The CDR3 length is 13 residues. This CDR3 is CASSYRDGETQYF. The CDR3 DNA reads as TGTGCCAGCAGTTACAGGGATGGAGAGACCCAGTACTTC.

In this sample, this clonotype turned up many times. This rearrangement joins TRBV11-1 to TRBJ1-1; D might be TRBD1 (6 bases). Trimming took off 3 bases at V and 7 bases at J, with 12 bases between the two ends. The CDR3 length is 13 residues. The V gene's germline CDR1 is SGHAT and CDR2 FQDESV (reference sequence). For the CDR3, the DNA is TGTGCCAGCAGCTTGACAGGTGACCGTGAAGCTTTCTTT. Residues: CASSLTGDREAFF.

A few counts support this clonotype. V gene TRBV6-5 combines with J gene TRBJ1-5; 10 bases match TRBD1. Germline V gives CDR1 MNHEY, CDR2 SVGAGI. This CDR3 spans 17 amino acids. J was trimmed by 3 bases and V by 8 bases; bases with no gene match: 13. CDR3 nucleotides: TGTGCCAGCGGCTTAAGGGGACAGGGGACCTCCAATCAGCCCCAGCATTTT. Its translation is CASGLRGQGTSNQPQHF.

This clonotype has a handful of counts. The V gene is TRBV7-6, the J gene TRBJ2-2, with D perhaps TRBD1 (5 bases). V lost 1 base to trimming and J lost 6 bases, with 15 bases between them. This CDR3 comprises 16 residues. CDR1 SGHVS and CDR2 FNYEAQ come from the germline V gene. CDR3 in DNA: TGTGCCAGCAGCTTAGTGGGTGGACAAAGCGCCGGGGAGCTGTTTTTT. This translates into CASSLVGGQSAGELFF. Drawing the rest from reference TRBV7-6 and TRBJ2-2, the complete variable domain is GAGVSQSPRYKVTKRGQDVALRCDPISGHVSLYWYRQALGQGPEFLTYFNYEAQQDKSGLPNDRFSAERPEGSISTLTIQRTEQRDSAMYRCASSLVGGQSAGELFFGEGSRLTVL.

This rearrangement joins TRBV20-1 to TRBJ2-5; D remains unclear. Trimming stripped 5 bases from V and 2 bases from J, with 3 bases between. Germline V gene data show CDR1 as DFQATT and CDR2 as SNEGSKA (reference sequence). This CDR3 comprises 10 residues. The CDR3 nucleotides are TGCAGTGCTGTGCAAGAGACCCAGTACTTC. It yields the protein CSAVQETQYF.